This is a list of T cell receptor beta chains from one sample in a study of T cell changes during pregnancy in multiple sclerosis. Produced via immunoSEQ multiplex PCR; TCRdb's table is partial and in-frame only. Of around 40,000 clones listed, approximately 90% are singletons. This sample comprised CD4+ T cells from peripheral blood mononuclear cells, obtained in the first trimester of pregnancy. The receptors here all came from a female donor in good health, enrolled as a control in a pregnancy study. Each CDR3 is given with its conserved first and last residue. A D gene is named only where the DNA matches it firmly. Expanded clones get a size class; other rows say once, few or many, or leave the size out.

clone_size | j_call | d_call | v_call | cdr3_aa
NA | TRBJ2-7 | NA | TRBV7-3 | CASSLDRSSQQYF
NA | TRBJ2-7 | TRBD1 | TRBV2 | CASSELGQIYEQYF
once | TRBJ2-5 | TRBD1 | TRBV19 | CASSSHGTDQETQYF
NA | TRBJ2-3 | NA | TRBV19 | CASSISGGTTDTQYF
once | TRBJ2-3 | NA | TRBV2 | CASKITQGRSFADTQYF
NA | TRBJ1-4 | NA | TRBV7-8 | CASSPWGGIGEKLFF
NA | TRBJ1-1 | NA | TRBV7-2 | CASSSITGLGAFF
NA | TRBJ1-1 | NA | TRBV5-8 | CASSSDTAGAFF
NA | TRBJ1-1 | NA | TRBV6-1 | CASSTTGTAFF
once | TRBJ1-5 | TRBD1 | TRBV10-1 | CASSGGQASSQPQHF
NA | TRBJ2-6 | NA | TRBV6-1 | CASSEQGPSSGANVLTF
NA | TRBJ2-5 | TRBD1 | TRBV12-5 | CASGSGQGAGETQYF
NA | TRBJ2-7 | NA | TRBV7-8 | CASSYRDFMGLNEQYF
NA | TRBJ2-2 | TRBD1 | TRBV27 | CASSSTGAGELFF
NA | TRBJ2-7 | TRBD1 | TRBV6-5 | CASRWTGGSYEQYF
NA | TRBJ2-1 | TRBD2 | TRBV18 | CASSPQRGVDNEQFF
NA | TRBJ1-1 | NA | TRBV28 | CASSPAPSGGTEAFF
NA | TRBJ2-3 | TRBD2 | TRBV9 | CASSAGTSGYTDTQYF
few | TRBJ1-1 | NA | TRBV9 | CASSPQTVYRGEAFF
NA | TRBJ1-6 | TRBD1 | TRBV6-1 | CASSAYPGQGNNSPLHF
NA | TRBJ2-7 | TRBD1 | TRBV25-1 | CASSGQGKSEQYF
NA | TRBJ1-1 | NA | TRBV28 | CASTTGTTEAFF
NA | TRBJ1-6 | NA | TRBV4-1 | CASSQEVTGPAGSPLHF
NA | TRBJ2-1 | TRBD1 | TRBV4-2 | CASSQGGQGFSKWDEQFF